This T cell receptor (beta chain) was recorded in a study of siplizumab effects on memory and regulatory T cells. The study, taken as a whole, reports: Proliferating Tregs in siplizumab cultures were never verified as suppressive.

Clones were read by immunoSEQ multiplex PCR, and TCRdb kept only the in-frame ones, dropping some. This sample carries 85,000 to 130,000 clones, about 94% of them seen once, and the ten largest clones take 0.62%. A word on this clone: Its antigen remains unknown.

This sequence was found in a human donor in good health. Sequencing was carried out using Tregs sorted from blood.

The DNA of the CDR3 is TGTGCCAGCAGTGCTGCGACGACGAACACCGGGGAGCTGTTTTTT. This codes for CASSAATTNTGELFF. The chain links TRBV2 to TRBJ2-2, with D hard to call. This CDR3 has 15 residues. Germline V gene data show CDR1 as SNHLY and CDR2 as FYNNEI. V lost 4 bases and J 0 bases, leaving 9 bases between the germline ends.